One and the same sample provided the 18 T cell receptor beta chains below, sequenced in a study. TCRdb recomputed calls from the RT-PCR reads with MiXCR, one row per CDR3 protein. This sample has fewer than 800,000 distinct CDR3 sequences, with approximately 14% found just once. Sequenced input: memory CD4+ T cells from blood. These receptors originate from a female donor in good health, serving as a healthy control.

The sample holds a few counts of this clonotype. V and J are TRBV18 and TRBJ2-3; perhaps TRBD1 as D (6 bases). CDR3 size: 14 residues. Germline CDR1 KGHSH, CDR2 LQKENI. V lost 2 bases and J 2 bases, leaving 8 bases between the germline ends. The CDR3 here is CASSPGTPTDTQYF. In DNA form, the CDR3 reads TGTGCCAGCTCACCAGGGACACCCACAGATACGCAGTATTTT.

This clonotype was seen at least ten times. This chain links TRBV12-3 or TRBV12-4 with TRBJ1-2, with D possibly being TRBD1 (5 bases). The CDR3 totals 15 residues. Deletions cut 0 bases from V and 4 bases from J, with 12 bases between. This CDR3 reads CASSLAGASIYGYTF. CDR3 coding DNA: TGTGCCAGCAGTTTAGCAGGGGCGTCGATCTATGGCTACACCTTC.

In its sample, this clonotype was seen a few times. The chain links TRBV20-1 to TRBJ2-1, with TRBD1 as a possible D gene (6 bases). This CDR3 contains 14 residues. Germline values: CDR1 DFQATT, CDR2 SNEGSKA (reference sequence). V gave up 4 bases and J gave up 0 bases, with 10 bases separating them. CDR3 region: CSANTGSSYNEQFF. DNA for the CDR3: TGCAGTGCTAATACAGGGAGCTCCTACAATGAGCAGTTCTTC.

This clonotype showed up just a few times. The chain links TRBV2 to TRBJ2-2, with 11 bases aligning to TRBD1. J lost 2 bases, V lost 6 bases, and 14 bases had no gene match. Germline-derived CDR1 and CDR2 are SNHLY and FYNNEI. This CDR3 is built from 19 residues. This chain's CDR3 is CASSDAKRGTGGNTGELFF. The CDR3, as DNA: TGTGCCAGCAGCGACGCGAAGCGAGGGACAGGGGGTAACACCGGGGAGCTGTTTTTT.

This clonotype has a handful of counts. The chain combines TRBV7-2 with TRBJ1-5; maybe TRBD1 (6 bases). There are 15 residues in the CDR3. Deletions cut 1 base from V and 5 bases from J, with 12 bases between. The V gene's germline CDR1 is SGHTA and CDR2 FQGNSA. The CDR3 loop is CASSLGGGDHQPQHF. The CDR3, as DNA: TGTGCCAGCAGCTTAGGAGGGGGGGATCATCAGCCCCAGCATTTT. Complete variable domain (other parts from reference TRBV7-2 and TRBJ1-5): GAGVSQSPSNKVTEKGKDVELRCDPISGHTALYWYRQSLGQGLEFLIYFQGNSAPDKSGLPSDRFSAERTGGSVSTLTIQRTQQEDSAVYLCASSLGGGDHQPQHFGDGTRLSIL.

This clonotype was detected many times. The genes are TRBV5-5 and TRBJ2-5; 12 nucleotides line up with TRBD2. Germline loops: CDR1 SGHKS, CDR2 YYEKEE (reference sequence). The V and J ends lost 6 bases and 5 bases, in that order; junction bases with no gene match: 14. The CDR3 spans 17 residues. CDR3 DNA sequence: TGTGCCAGCAAGTCCATGACTAGCGGGAGAGAGCTGGAGACCCAGTACTTC. It is translated as CASKSMTSGRELETQYF.

This clonotype came up a few times. V and J are TRBV5-1 and TRBJ1-4; D unclear. The CDR3 contains 16 residues. Germline V lookup: CDR1 SGHRS, CDR2 YFSETQ. V gave up 5 bases and J gave up 7 bases, with 21 bases separating them. The CDR3 is CASSSTLAGNAEKLFF. CDR3 bases: TGCGCCAGCAGTTCCACCTTGGCGGGGAATGCTGAAAAACTGTTTTTT. The whole variable domain, remainder taken from reference TRBV5-1 and TRBJ1-4, is KAGVTQTPRYLIKTRGQQVTLSCSPISGHRSVSWYQQTPGQGLQFLFEYFSETQRNKGNFPGRFSGRQFSNSRSEMNVSTLELGDSALYLCASSSTLAGNAEKLFFGSGTQLSVL.

The rearrangement uses TRBV28 and TRBJ1-1; D is undetermined. Trimming removed 5 bases from V and 11 bases from J, with 18 bases in between. The length of the CDR3 is 13 residues. CDR1 and CDR2 (germline): MDHEN, SYDVKM. The CDR3 DNA is TGTGCCAGCAGTCGTGACGCCCGGAGGGAGGCTTTCTTT. It yields the protein CASSRDARREAFF.

This clonotype was seen a few times. This chain's CDR3 is CASSNLQGNQPQHF. CDR3 in DNA: TGTGCCAGCAGTAACCTACAGGGGAATCAGCCCCAGCATTTT. The chain has TRBV6-5 and TRBJ1-5; 7 bases line up with TRBD1. Germline V gene sequence: CDR1 MNHEY, CDR2 SVGAGI. The CDR3 is 14 residues long. With 5 bases clipped from V and 4 bases from J, the junction kept 5 bases outside the gene matches.

V usage is TRBV20-1 and J usage is TRBJ2-7; D gene uncertain. Germline V CDR1 and CDR2: DFQATT, SNEGSKA (reference sequence). Trimming removed 3 bases from V and 3 bases from J, with 12 bases in between. The CDR3 covers 13 residues. CDR3 amino acids: CSASGAGRYEQYF. CDR3 nucleotide sequence: TGCAGTGCTAGCGGAGCTGGGCGCTACGAGCAGTACTTC.

In its sample, this clonotype was seen a few times. V gene TRBV6-6 combines with J gene TRBJ2-5; tentatively, D is TRBD2 (6 bases). Per germline, CDR1 MNHNY and CDR2 SVGAGI (reference sequence). The V and J ends lost 6 bases and 5 bases respectively, with 19 bases between them. The CDR3 is made up of 15 amino acids. The DNA of the CDR3 is TGTGCCAGCAGACTGGGGTCTTTCGGAGGGGAGACCCAGTACTTC. Residues: CASRLGSFGGETQYF.

The table lists this clonotype with a few counts. This chain joins TRBV7-9 and TRBJ1-1; D is unresolved. Germline CDR1 SEHNR, CDR2 FQNEAQ (reference sequence). Trimming removed 4 bases at V and 2 bases at J, with 14 bases between. This CDR3 has 15 residues. The CDR3 DNA sequence: TGTGCCAGCAGCTCCCGAAAGGTTCTCAACACTGAAGCTTTCTTT. It translates to CASSSRKVLNTEAFF.

The chain couples TRBV7-3 to TRBJ1-2; tentative D call: TRBD1 (6 bases). Trimming pared 0 bases from V and 8 bases from J, leaving 16 bases between. Germline loops: CDR1 SGHTA, CDR2 FQGTGA. The CDR3 is 15 residues long. In nucleotides, the CDR3 is TGTGCCAGCAGCTTAACCCCAGGGGTCTCTGGGGGCTACACCTTC. It translates to CASSLTPGVSGGYTF. Full variable domain (outside the CDR3, taken from reference TRBV7-3 and TRBJ1-2): GAGVSQTPSNKVTEKGKYVELRCDPISGHTALYWYRQSLGQGPEFLIYFQGTGAADDSGLPNDRFFAVRPEGSVSTLKIQRTERGDSAVYLCASSLTPGVSGGYTFGSGTRLTVV.

In its sample, this clonotype was seen many times. The chain uses TRBV6-5 and TRBJ1-2, with a weak D call TRBD1 (6 bases). V was clipped by 6 bases and J by 4 bases, with 12 bases between them. Germline V gives CDR1 MNHEY, CDR2 SVGAGI. This CDR3 contains 13 residues. CDR3: CASRPDRIYGYTF. In DNA, the CDR3 is TGTGCCAGCAGGCCCGACAGGATCTATGGCTACACCTTC.

This clonotype was detected many times. The chain employs TRBV4-2 and TRBJ2-1; 12 positions agree with TRBD2. The CDR3 covers 15 residues. CDR1 LGHNA and CDR2 YNFKEQ come from the germline V gene. With V trimmed by 1 base and J by 9 bases, 4 bases remained unmatched. CDR3 region: CASSQGLAGVGEQFF. The CDR3 DNA is TGTGCCAGCAGCCAAGGACTAGCGGGAGTCGGTGAGCAGTTCTTC.

This clonotype occurred a few times. This chain links TRBV7-8 with TRBJ1-1; tentatively, D is TRBD1 (5 bases). V lost 10 bases and J 1 base, leaving 19 bases between the germline ends. Germline loops: CDR1 SGHVS, CDR2 FQNEAQ. CDR3 length equals 15 residues. The CDR3 loop reads CATGPMGRSNTEAFF. The CDR3 DNA is TGTGCCACAGGACCCATGGGGCGTTCGAACACTGAAGCTTTCTTT.

This clonotype has only a few counts. The chain is built from TRBV28 and TRBJ1-6; possibly TRBD1 for D (5 bases). This CDR3 has 15 residues. V dropped 2 bases and J dropped 9 bases, with 14 bases sitting between them. Germline CDR1 and CDR2: MDHEN and SYDVKM. The chain's CDR3 is CASSLSDSLGSPLHF. DNA for the CDR3: TGTGCCAGCAGTTTAAGCGACAGCTTGGGTTCACCCCTCCACTTT.

In its sample, this clonotype was seen many times. The gene calls are TRBV28 and TRBJ2-5; TRBD1 agrees at 8 bases. Germline V gene sequence: CDR1 MDHEN, CDR2 SYDVKM. CDR3 length: 16 amino acids. The junction had 14 bases not matched to a gene; V was cut back by 7 bases and J by 4 bases. The CDR3 here is CASKPGGLRRGETQYF. CDR3 coding DNA: TGTGCCAGCAAACCAGGGGGCTTAAGGAGGGGAGAGACCCAGTACTTC.